This T cell receptor (beta chain) was captured in a study of T cell responses to AZD1222 COVID-19 vaccine. Broader study findings: The donor group comprised mostly white British people and more females; the analysis possibly underestimated clonal diversity. Repertoires in all cases were sampled only once the peak T cell response had passed.

Sequenced by immunoSEQ multiplex PCR; TCRdb stores in-frame clones only, minus some. This table holds about 150,000 clones, just over 90% found once. Concerning this clone itself: No antigen is known for it.

The CDR3 is made up of 15 amino acids. Germline V gene data show CDR1 as MNHEY and CDR2 as SVGAGI. Trimming stripped 6 bases from V and 2 bases from J, with 17 bases between. Sequenced material: peripheral blood, taken on day 0 of MenACWY control vaccination. The sequence derives from an adult in good health. This chain connects TRBV6-5 to TRBJ2-7, with a tentative D call TRBD1 (5 bases). CDR3 sequence reads: CASRPDTLTPYEQYF. CDR3 coding DNA: TGTGCCAGCAGACCGGACACCCTAACCCCCTACGAGCAGTACTTC.